This T cell receptor (beta chain) was identified during a study of T cells in Graves' hyperthyroidism and ophthalmopathy. Germline V gene sequence: CDR1 LGHNA, CDR2 YSLEER. The CDR3 extends over 17 amino acids. V was shortened by 0 bases and J by 7 bases, with 16 bases between the two germline ends. This clonotype occurred a few times. The CDR3 regions of TCR beta were amplified from RNA transcripts. TCR CDR3 underwent first-round RT-PCR with the HTBI primer set. Using its own MiXCR run on the multiplex PCR reads, TCRdb lists one record per CDR3 protein. The sample yields fewer than 550,000 distinct CDR3 sequences, about a sixth seen once. The hyperthyroidism patients had all been newly diagnosed, and their disease duration was under 2 months. Their ages ranged from 18 to 65 years.

Sequencing input: blood. This receptor was taken from a woman aged 18-29 years with Graves' hyperthyroidism. V gene TRBV4-3 combines with J gene TRBJ1-6; D might be TRBD1 (6 bases). The CDR3 DNA sequence: TGCGCCAGCAGCCAAGACTACAGACAGGCGCGGAATTCACCCCTCCACTTT. This encodes CASSQDYRQARNSPLHF.